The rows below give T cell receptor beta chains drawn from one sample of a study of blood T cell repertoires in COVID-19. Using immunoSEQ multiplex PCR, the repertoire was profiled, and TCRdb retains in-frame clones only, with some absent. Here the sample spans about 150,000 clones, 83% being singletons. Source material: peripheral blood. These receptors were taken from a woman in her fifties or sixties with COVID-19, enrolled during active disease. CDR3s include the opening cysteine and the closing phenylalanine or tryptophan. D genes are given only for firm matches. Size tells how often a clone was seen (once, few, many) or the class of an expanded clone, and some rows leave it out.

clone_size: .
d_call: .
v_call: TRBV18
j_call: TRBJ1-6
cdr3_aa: CASYGGADNSPLHF
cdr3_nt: TGTGCCAGCTATGGGGGCGCCGATAATTCACCCCTCCACTTT

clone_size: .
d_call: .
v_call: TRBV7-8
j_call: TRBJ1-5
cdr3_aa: CASSLVTGVSNQPQHF
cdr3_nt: TGTGCCAGCAGCTTAGTCACAGGCGTTAGCAATCAGCCCCAGCATTTT

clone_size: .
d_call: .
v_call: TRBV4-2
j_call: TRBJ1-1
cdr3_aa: CASSPPDRLNTEAFF
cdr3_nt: TGTGCCAGCAGCCCCCCAGACAGGCTGAACACTGAAGCTTTCTTT

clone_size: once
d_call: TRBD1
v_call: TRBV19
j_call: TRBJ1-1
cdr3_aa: CASSTATGGFIEAFF
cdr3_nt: TGTGCCAGTAGTACAGCTACAGGGGGCTTTATTGAAGCTTTCTTT

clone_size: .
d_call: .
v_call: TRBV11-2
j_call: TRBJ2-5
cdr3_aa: CASSFQRARETQYF
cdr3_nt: TGTGCCAGCAGCTTCCAGAGGGCGAGGGAGACCCAGTACTTC

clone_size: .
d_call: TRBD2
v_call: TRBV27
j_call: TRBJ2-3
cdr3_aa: CASSSGTSSDTQYF
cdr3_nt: TGTGCCAGCAGTTCCGGGACTAGTTCAGATACGCAGTATTTT

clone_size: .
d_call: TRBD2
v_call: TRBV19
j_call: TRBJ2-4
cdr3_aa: CASRNGGAENIQYF
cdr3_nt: TGTGCCAGTAGGAACGGGGGGGCTGAAAACATTCAGTACTTC

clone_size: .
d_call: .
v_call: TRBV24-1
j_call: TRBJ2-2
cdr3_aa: CATSFSGRVAGELFF
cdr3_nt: TGTGCCACCTCATTTAGTGGCAGGGTGGCCGGGGAGCTGTTTTTT

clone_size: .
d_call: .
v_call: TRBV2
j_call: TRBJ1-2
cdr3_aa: CASSRLGYGYTF
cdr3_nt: TGTGCCAGCAGTCGTCTCGGCTATGGCTACACCTTC

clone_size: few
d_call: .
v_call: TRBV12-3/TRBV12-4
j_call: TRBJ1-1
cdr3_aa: CASSLAEDAFF
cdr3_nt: TGTGCCAGCAGTTTGGCAGAAGATGCTTTCTTT

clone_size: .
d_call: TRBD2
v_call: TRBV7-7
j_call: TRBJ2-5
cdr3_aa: CASSLGGGPETQYF
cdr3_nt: TGTGCCAGCAGCTTAGGCGGGGGGCCAGAGACCCAGTACTTC

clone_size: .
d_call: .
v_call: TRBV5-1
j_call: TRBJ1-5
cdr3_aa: CASSPSGDSNQPQHF
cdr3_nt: TGCGCCAGCAGCCCCTCCGGGGATAGCAATCAGCCCCAGCATTTT

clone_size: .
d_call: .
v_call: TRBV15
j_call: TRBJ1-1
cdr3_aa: CASRGQPNTEAFF
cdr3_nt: TGTGCCTCCCGAGGGCAACCGAACACTGAAGCTTTCTTT

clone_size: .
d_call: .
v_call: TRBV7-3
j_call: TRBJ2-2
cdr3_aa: CASSLAGHPGTGELFF
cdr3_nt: TGTGCCAGCAGCTTAGCCGGCCACCCGGGCACCGGGGAGCTGTTTTTT

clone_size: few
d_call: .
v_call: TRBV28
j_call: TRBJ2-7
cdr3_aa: CASSLSNYEQYF
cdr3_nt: TGTGCCAGCAGTTTATCTAACTACGAGCAGTACTTC

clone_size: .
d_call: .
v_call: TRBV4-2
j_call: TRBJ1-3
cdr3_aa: CASSQAEGSSGNTIYF
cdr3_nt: TGTGCCAGCAGCCAAGCTGAAGGGAGCTCTGGAAACACCATATATTTT

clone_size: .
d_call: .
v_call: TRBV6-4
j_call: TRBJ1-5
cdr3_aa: CASSAETGQPQHF
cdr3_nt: TGTGCCAGCAGTGCCGAGACAGGCCAGCCCCAGCATTTT

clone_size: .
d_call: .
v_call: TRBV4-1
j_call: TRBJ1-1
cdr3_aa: CASSQDPQAQVEAFF
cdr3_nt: TGCGCCAGCAGCCAAGATCCACAGGCCCAAGTTGAAGCTTTCTTT

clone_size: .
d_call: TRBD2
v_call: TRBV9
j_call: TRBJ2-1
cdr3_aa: CASSGISGTYNEQFF
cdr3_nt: TGTGCCAGCAGCGGAATTAGCGGGACCTACAATGAGCAGTTCTTC

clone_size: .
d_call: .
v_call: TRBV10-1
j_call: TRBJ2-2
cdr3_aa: CASSPIGGRGELFF
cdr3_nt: TGCGCCAGCAGTCCAATCGGGGGAAGGGGGGAGCTGTTTTTT

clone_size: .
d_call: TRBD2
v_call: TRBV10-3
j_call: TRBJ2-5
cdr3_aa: CAISNPGTSGGYSSGTQYF
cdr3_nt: TGTGCCATCAGTAACCCCGGGACTAGCGGGGGGTACTCCTCCGGGACCCAGTACTTC

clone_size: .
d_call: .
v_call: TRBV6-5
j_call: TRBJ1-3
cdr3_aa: CASGATNTIYF
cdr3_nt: TGTGCCAGCGGGGCGACAAACACCATATATTTT

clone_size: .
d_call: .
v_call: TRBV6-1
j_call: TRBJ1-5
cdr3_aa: CASSDSDRHFSNQPQHF
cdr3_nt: TGTGCCAGCAGTGATTCCGACAGACACTTTAGCAATCAGCCCCAGCATTTT

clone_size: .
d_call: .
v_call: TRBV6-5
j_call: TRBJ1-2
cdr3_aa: CASRVGTLNYGYTF
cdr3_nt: TGTGCCAGCAGGGTCGGGACATTAAACTATGGCTACACCTTC

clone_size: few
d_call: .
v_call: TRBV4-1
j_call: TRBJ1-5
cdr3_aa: CASSQGATGDNQPQHF
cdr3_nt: TGCGCCAGCAGCCAAGGAGCGACGGGGGACAATCAGCCCCAGCATTTT

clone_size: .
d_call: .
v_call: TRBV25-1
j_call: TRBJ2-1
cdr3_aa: CASSEYKALNEQFF
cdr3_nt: TGTGCCAGCAGTGAATATAAAGCTCTCAATGAGCAGTTCTTC

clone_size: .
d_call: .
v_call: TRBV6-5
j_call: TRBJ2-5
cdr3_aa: CASRPQGGRETQYF
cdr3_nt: TGTGCCAGCAGGCCCCAAGGGGGTCGAGAGACCCAGTACTTC

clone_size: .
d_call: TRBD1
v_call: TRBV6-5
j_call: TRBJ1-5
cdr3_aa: CASRRQGNQPQHF
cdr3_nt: TGTGCCAGCAGACGACAGGGGAATCAGCCCCAGCATTTT